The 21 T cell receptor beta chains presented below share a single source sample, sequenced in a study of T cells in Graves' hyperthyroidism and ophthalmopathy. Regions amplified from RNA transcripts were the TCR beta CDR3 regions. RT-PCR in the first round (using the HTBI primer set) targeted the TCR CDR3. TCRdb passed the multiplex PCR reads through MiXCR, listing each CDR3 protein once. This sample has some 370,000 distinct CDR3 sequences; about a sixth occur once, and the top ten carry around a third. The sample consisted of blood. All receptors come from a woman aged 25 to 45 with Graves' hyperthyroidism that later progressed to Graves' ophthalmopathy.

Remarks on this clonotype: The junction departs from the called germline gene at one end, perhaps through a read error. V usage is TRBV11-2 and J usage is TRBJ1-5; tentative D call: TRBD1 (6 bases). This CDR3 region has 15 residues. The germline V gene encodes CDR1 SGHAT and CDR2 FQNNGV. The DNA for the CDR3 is TGTGCCAGCAGCTTATCATCAGGGGTCGGTCAGCCCCAGCCTTTT. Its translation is CASSLSSGVGQPQPF.

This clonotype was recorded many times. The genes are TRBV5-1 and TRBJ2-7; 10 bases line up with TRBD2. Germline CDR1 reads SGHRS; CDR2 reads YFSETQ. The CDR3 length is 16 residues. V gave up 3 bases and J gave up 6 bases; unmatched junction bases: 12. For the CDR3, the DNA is TGCGCCAGCAGCTCGCAAAGAGCGGGAGGGCCCCTCGAGCAGTACTTC. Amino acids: CASSSQRAGGPLEQYF.

The CDR3 sequence is CASSEAHSPWYNEQFF. The CDR3, as DNA: TGTGCCAGCAGTGAAGCTCACAGTCCTTGGTACAATGAGCAGTTCTTC. V gene TRBV6-1 combines with J gene TRBJ2-1; no clear D. The CDR3 is 16 residues long. Trimming took off 0 bases at V and 4 bases at J, with 13 bases between the two ends. Germline V gives CDR1 MNHNS, CDR2 SASEGT.

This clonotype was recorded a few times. The CDR3 DNA reads as TGTGCCACCAGTGATGCCACTAGCGGGAGACCCTACGAGCAGTACTTC. Its translation is CATSDATSGRPYEQYF. The V and J genes are TRBV24-1 and TRBJ2-7, with 11 bases fitting TRBD2. CDR3 length: 16 amino acids. The germline CDR1 and CDR2 sequences are KGHDR and SFDVKD. The ends lost 3 bases at V and 2 bases at J; junction bases unmatched: 5.

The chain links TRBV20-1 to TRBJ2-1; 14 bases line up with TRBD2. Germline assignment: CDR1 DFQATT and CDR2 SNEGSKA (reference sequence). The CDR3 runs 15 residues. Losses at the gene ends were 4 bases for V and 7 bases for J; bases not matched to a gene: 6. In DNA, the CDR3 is TGCAGTGCTATGACTAGCGGGGGGGAAACGAATGAGCAGTTCTTC. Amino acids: CSAMTSGGETNEQFF.

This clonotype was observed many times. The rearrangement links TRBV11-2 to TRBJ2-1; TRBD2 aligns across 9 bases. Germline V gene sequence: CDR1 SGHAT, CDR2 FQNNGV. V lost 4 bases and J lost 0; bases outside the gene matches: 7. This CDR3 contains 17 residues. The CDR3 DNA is TGTGCCAGCAGCTCCCGGGGTAGCGGGAGCTCCTACAATGAGCAGTTCTTC. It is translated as CASSSRGSGSSYNEQFF. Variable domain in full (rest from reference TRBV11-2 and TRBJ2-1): EAGVAQSPRYKIIEKRQSVAFWCNPISGHATLYWYQQILGQGPKLLIQFQNNGVVDDSQLPKDRFSAERLKGVDSTLKIQPAKLEDSAVYLCASSSRGSGSSYNEQFFGPGTRLTVL.

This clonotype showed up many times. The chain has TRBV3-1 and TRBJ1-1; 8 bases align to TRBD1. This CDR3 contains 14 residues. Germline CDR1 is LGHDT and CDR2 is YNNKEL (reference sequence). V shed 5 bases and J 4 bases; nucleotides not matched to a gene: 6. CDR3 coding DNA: TGTGCCAGCAGCGGTTCGGACAGGGCCACTGAAGCTTTCTTT. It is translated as CASSGSDRATEAFF.

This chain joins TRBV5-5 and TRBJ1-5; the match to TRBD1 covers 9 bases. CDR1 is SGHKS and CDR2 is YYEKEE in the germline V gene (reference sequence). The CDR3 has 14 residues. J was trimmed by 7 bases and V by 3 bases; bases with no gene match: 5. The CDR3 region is CASSSGQGTQPQHF. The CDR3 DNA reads TGTGCCAGCAGCTCTGGACAGGGGACACAGCCCCAGCATTTT.

Here the CDR3 reads CASSEFRDNEQFF. The CDR3 DNA sequence: TGTGCCAGCAGTGAATTCAGGGACAATGAGCAGTTCTTC. This chain links TRBV2 with TRBJ2-1, with a weak D call TRBD1 (5 bases). Per germline, CDR1 SNHLY and CDR2 FYNNEI. V gave up 2 bases and J gave up 5 bases, with 7 bases separating them. The CDR3 contains 13 residues.

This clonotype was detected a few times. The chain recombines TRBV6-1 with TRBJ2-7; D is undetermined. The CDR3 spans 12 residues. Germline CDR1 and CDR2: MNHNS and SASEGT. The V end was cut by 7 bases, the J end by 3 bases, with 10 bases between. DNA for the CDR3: TGTGCCAGCAAAGGTGGAATCTACGAGCAGTACTTC. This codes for CASKGGIYEQYF.

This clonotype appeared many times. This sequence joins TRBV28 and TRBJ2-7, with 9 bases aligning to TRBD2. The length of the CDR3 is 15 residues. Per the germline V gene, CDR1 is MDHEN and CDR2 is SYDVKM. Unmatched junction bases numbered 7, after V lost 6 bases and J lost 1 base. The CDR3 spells CASSPRGRGSYEQYF. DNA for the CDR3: TGTGCCAGCAGCCCCCGCGGGAGGGGATCCTACGAGCAGTACTTC. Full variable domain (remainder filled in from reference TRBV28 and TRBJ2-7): DVKVTQSSRYLVKRTGEKVFLECVQDMDHENMFWYRQDPGLGLRLIYFSYDVKMKEKGDIPEGYSVSREKKERFSLILESASTNQTSMYLCASSPRGRGSYEQYFGPGTRLTVT.

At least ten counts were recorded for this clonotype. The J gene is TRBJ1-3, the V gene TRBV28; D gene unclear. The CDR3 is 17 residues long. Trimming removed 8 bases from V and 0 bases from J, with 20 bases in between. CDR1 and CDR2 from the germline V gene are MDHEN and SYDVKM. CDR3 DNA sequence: TGTGCCAGCCAAGAGTCACCTACCATGAGCTCTGGAAACACCATATATTTT. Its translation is CASQESPTMSSGNTIYF.

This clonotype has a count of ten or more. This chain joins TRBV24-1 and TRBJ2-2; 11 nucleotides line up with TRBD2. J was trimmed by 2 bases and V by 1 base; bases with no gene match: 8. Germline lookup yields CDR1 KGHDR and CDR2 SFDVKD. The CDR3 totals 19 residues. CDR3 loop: CATSDFTRTSGPNTGELFF. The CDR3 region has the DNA TGTGCCACCAGTGATTTCACCCGGACTAGCGGGCCAAACACCGGGGAGCTGTTTTTT.

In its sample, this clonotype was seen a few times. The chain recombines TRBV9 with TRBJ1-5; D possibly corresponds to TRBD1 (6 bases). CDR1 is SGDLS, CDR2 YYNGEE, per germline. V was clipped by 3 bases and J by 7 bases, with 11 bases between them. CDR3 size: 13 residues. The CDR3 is CASSGEGGQPQHF. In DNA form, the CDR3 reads TGTGCCAGCAGCGGCGAAGGGGGACAGCCCCAGCATTTT.

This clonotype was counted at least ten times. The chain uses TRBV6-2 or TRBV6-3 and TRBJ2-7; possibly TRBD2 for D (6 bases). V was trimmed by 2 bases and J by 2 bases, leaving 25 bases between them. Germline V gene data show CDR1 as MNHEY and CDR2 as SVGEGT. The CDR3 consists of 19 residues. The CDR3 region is CASSYPGENSPSWTYEQYF. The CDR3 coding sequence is TGTGCCAGCAGTTACCCGGGGGAGAATTCTCCTTCATGGACCTACGAGCAGTACTTC.

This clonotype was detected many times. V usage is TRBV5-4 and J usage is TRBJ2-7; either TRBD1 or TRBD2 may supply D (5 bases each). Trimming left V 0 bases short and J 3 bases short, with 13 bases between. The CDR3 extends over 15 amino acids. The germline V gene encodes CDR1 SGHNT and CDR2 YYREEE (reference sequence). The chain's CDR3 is CASSLVGTGRYEQYF. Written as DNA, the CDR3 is TGTGCCAGCAGCTTGGTAGGGACGGGGCGCTACGAGCAGTACTTC.

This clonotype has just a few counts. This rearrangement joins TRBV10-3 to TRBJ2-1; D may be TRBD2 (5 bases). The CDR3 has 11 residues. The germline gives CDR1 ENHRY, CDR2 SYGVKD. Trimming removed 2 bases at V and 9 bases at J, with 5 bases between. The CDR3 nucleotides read TGTGCCATCAGTGAGGCGGGTGAGCAGTTCTTC. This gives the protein CAISEAGEQFF.

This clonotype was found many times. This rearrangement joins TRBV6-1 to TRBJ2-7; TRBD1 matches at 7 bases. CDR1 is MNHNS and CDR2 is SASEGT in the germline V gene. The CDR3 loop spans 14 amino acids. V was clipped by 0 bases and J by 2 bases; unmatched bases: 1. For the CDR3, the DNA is TGTGCCAGCAGTGAAGCAGGGGGCCCCTACGAGCAGTACTTC. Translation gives CASSEAGGPYEQYF.

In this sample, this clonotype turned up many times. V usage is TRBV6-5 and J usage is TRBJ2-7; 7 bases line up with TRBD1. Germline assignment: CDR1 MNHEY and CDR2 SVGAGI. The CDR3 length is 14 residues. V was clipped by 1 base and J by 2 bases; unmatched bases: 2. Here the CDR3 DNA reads TGTGCCAGCAGTTACTTTACAGGGGCCTACGAGCAGTACTTC. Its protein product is CASSYFTGAYEQYF.

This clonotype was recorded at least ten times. The CDR3 reads CASIQRGDSPQPQHF. The CDR3 DNA is TGTGCCAGTATACAACGAGGGGACAGTCCTCAGCCCCAGCATTTT. The gene calls are TRBV19 and TRBJ1-5, with TRBD1 matching 7 bases. The germline CDR1 and CDR2 sequences are LNHDA and SQIVND (reference sequence). V trimming: 7 bases; J trimming: 6 bases; junction bases outside the gene matches: 12. This CDR3 region has 15 residues.

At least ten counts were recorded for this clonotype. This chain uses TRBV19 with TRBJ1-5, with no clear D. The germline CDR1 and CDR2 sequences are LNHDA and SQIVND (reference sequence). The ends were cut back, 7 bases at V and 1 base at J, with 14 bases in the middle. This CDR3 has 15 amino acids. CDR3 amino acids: CASKVGGSSNQPQHF. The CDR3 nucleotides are TGTGCCAGTAAGGTGGGAGGTTCAAGCAATCAGCCCCAGCATTTT.